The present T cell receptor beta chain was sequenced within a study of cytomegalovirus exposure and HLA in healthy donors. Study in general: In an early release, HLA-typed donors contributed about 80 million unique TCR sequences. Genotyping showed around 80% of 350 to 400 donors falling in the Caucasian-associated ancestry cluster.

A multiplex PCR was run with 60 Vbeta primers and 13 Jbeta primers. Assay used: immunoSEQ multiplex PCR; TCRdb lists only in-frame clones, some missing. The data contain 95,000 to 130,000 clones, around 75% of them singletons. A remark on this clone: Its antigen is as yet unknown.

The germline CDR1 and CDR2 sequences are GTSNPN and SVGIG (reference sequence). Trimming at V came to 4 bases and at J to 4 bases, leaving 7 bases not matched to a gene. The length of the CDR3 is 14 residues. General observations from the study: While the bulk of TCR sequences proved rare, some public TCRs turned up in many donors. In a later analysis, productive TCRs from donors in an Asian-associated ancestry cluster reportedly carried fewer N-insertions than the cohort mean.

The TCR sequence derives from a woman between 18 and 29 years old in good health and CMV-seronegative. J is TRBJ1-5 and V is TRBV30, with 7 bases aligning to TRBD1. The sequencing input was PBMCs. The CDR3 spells CAWNRDSVNQPQHF. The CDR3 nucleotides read TGTGCCTGGAACCGGGACAGCGTTAATCAGCCCCAGCATTTT.